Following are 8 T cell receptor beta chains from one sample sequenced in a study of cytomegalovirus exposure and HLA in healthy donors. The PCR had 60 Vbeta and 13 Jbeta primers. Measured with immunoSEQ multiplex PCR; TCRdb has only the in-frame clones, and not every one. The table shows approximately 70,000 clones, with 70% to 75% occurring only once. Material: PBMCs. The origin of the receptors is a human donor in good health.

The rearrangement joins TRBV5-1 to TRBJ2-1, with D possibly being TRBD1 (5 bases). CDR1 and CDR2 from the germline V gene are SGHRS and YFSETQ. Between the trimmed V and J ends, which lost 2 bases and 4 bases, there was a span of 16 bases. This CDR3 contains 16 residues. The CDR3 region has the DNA TGCGCCAGCAGCTTCCTACCGGGTCCAGGGTACAATGAGCAGTTCTTC. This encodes CASSFLPGPGYNEQFF.

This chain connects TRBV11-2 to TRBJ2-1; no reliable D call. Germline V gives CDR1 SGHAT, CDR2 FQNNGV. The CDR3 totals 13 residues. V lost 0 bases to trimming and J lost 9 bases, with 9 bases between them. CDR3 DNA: TGTGCCAGCAGCTTAGATCGCCGCAGTGAGCAGTTCTTC. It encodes CASSLDRRSEQFF. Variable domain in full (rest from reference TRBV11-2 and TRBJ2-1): EAGVAQSPRYKIIEKRQSVAFWCNPISGHATLYWYQQILGQGPKLLIQFQNNGVVDDSQLPKDRFSAERLKGVDSTLKIQPAKLEDSAVYLCASSLDRRSEQFFGPGTRLTVL.

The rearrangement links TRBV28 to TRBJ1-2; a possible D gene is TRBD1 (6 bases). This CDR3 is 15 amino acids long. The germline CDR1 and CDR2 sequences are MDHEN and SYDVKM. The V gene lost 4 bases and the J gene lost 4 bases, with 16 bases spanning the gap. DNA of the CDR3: TGTGCCAGCAGTTCGCGCCTCAGGGGTGCCTATGGCTACACCTTC. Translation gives CASSSRLRGAYGYTF.

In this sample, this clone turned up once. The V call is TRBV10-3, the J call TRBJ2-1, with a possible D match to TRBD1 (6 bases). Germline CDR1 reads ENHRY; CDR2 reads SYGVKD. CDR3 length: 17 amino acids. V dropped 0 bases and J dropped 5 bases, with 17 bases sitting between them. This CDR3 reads CAISESINRVSDNEQFF. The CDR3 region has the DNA TGTGCCATCAGTGAGTCCATCAACAGGGTATCGGACAATGAGCAGTTCTTC.

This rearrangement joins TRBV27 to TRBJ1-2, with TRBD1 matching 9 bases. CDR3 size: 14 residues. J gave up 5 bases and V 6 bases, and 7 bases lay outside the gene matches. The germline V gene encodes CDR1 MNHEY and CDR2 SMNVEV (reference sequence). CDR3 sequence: CASSPGQGVYGYTF. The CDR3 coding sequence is TGTGCCAGCAGCCCGGGACAGGGAGTTTATGGCTACACCTTC.

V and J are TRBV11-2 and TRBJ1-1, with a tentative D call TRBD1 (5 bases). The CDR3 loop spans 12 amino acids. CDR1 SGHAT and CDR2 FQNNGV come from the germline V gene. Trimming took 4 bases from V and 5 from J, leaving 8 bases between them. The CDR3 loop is CASSSRGTEAFF. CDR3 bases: TGTGCCAGCAGCTCTAGGGGTACTGAAGCTTTCTTT.

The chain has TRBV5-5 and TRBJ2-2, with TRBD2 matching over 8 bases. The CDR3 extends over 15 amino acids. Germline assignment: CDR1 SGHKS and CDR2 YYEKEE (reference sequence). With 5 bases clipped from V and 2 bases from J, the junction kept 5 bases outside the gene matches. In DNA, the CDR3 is TGTGCCAGCAGGAGTGTAGCGGGAAACACCGGGGAGCTGTTTTTT. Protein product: CASRSVAGNTGELFF.

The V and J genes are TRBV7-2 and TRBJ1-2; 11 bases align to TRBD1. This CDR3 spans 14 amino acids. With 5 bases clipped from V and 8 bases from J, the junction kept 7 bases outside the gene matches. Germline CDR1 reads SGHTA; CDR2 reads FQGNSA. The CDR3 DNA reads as TGTGCCAGCAGCAGACAGGGACAGGGGGACGGCTACACCTTC. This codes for CASSRQGQGDGYTF.